The 12 T cell receptor beta chains listed next were all sequenced from one sample in a study of T-cell reconstitution after alpha-beta-depleted transplantation in children. Molecular barcoding with unique molecular identifiers was used for the TCRbeta library. TCRdb reprocessed the PCR reads with MiXCR, giving one entry per CDR3 protein. The table includes roughly 310,000 distinct CDR3 sequences, over 20% detected once. The material was PBMCs, mostly from graft donor cells, obtained 180 days after TCRalphabeta/CD19-depleted stem cell transplant. The receptors derive from a male patient between 5 and 17 years old who had a stem cell transplant for acute lymphoblastic leukemia, so the T cells may come from the graft donor.

This clonotype showed up many times. The chain uses TRBV5-1 and TRBJ2-1; the match to TRBD1 covers 7 bases. There are 13 residues in the CDR3. With 8 bases clipped from V and 5 bases from J, the junction kept 7 bases outside the gene matches. The V gene's germline CDR1 is SGHRS and CDR2 YFSETQ. The CDR3 DNA sequence: TGCGCCAGTTTGGGACAGCCCAACAATGAGCAGTTCTTC. Translation: CASLGQPNNEQFF.

The V gene is TRBV15, the J gene TRBJ1-1; a weak D match, TRBD1 (6 bases). Trimming stripped 5 bases from V and 7 bases from J, with 14 bases between. The CDR3 has 13 residues. Germline CDR1 LNHNV, CDR2 YYDKDF (reference sequence). DNA for the CDR3: TGTGCCACCAGCGTCTGGGGGCTTGGTGAAGCTTTCTTT. Its translation: CATSVWGLGEAFF.

The V gene is TRBV12-3 or TRBV12-4, the J gene TRBJ1-5, with a possible D match to TRBD1 (5 bases). V shed 1 base and J shed 6 bases, with 13 bases lying between them. The CDR3 totals 15 residues. This chain's CDR3 is CASSLGMRTLQPQHF. The CDR3 DNA reads as TGTGCCAGCAGTTTAGGGATGAGGACACTTCAGCCCCAGCATTTT.

The chain has TRBV5-1 and TRBJ2-3; the match to TRBD2 covers 12 bases. The V and J ends lost 0 bases and 0 bases, in that order; junction bases with no gene match: 5. Germline-derived CDR1 and CDR2 are SGHRS and YFSETQ. This CDR3 has 18 residues. CDR3 in amino acids: CASSLDLAGGISTDTQYF. The CDR3 coding sequence is TGCGCCAGCAGCTTGGACCTAGCGGGAGGGATAAGCACAGATACGCAGTATTTT.

There are a few counts of this clonotype. In DNA, the CDR3 is TGTGCCAGCAGCCCCGGGACAGGGGCCACTGAAGCTTTCTTT. It yields the protein CASSPGTGATEAFF. The rearrangement uses TRBV7-3 and TRBJ1-1; 10 bases line up with TRBD1. V trimming: 5 bases; J trimming: 4 bases; junction bases outside the gene matches: 4. From germline, CDR1 is SGHTA and CDR2 FQGTGA. This CDR3 contains 14 residues. Based on the CDR3 plus reference TRBV7-3 and TRBJ1-1, the full variable domain is GAGVSQTPSNKVTEKGKYVELRCDPISGHTALYWYRQSLGQGPEFLIYFQGTGAADDSGLPNDRFFAVRPEGSVSTLKIQRTERGDSAVYLCASSPGTGATEAFFGQGTRLTVV.

This clonotype came up a few times. The V and J genes are TRBV7-3 and TRBJ2-1; perhaps TRBD1 as D (5 bases). The V and J ends lost 1 base and 7 bases respectively, with 14 bases between them. Germline V gene sequence: CDR1 SGHTA, CDR2 FQGTGA. This CDR3 has 15 amino acids. CDR3 nucleotides: TGTGCCAGCAGCTTAATGCAGGGTTCCCCGAATGAGCAGTTCTTC. Its translation is CASSLMQGSPNEQFF.

The table lists this clonotype with a few counts. The chain is built from TRBV9 and TRBJ2-1, with 10 bases that match TRBD2. The J segment lost 4 bases and the V segment lost 0 bases, leaving 4 bases of the junction unmatched. This CDR3 comprises 16 residues. Germline V CDR1 and CDR2: SGDLS, YYNGEE. The CDR3 region has the DNA TGTGCCAGCAGCGTAGAGGCTAGCGGGGGTTACAATGAGCAGTTCTTC. Its protein is CASSVEASGGYNEQFF.

This clonotype was seen a few times. The genes are TRBV20-1 and TRBJ2-1; possibly TRBD2 for D (5 bases). The CDR3 consists of 15 residues. V dropped 6 bases and J dropped 7 bases, with 22 bases sitting between them. The germline gives CDR1 DFQATT, CDR2 SNEGSKA (reference sequence). The CDR3 region is CSAHRSGSRRNEQFF. The CDR3 nucleotides are TGCAGTGCCCACAGATCGGGGAGTAGGCGGAATGAGCAGTTCTTC.

This clonotype has just a few counts. CDR3 in DNA: TGTGCCAGTTCGGACTCGCGCTACAATGAGCAGTTCTTC. This translates into CASSDSRYNEQFF. This rearrangement joins TRBV12-3 or TRBV12-4 to TRBJ2-1, with a tentative D call TRBD2 (5 bases). The CDR3 extends over 13 amino acids. Trimming removed 9 bases from V and 3 bases from J, with 12 bases in between.

This chain connects TRBV10-3 to TRBJ1-3; no clear D gene. V was trimmed by 1 base and J by 4 bases, leaving 14 bases between them. The germline V gene has CDR1 ENHRY and CDR2 SYGVKD. The CDR3 length is 16 residues. The CDR3 region is CAISEYPGAFGNTIYF. In DNA form, the CDR3 reads TGTGCCATCAGTGAGTATCCGGGAGCCTTCGGAAACACCATATATTTT.

This clonotype was picked up a small number of times. This chain joins TRBV7-9 and TRBJ2-7; no clear D gene. The germline V gene has CDR1 SEHNR and CDR2 FQNEAQ (reference sequence). The CDR3 extends over 16 amino acids. Trimming removed 1 base from V and 0 bases from J, with 13 bases in between. The CDR3 DNA follows: TGTGCCAGCAGCTTAGTTCACAGTTTGTTCTCCTACGAGCAGTACTTC. Translation: CASSLVHSLFSYEQYF.

This clonotype has a single count. The rearrangement links TRBV20-1 to TRBJ1-1; 8 bases align to TRBD1. The trim removed 0 bases at V and 11 bases at J, leaving 11 bases unmatched. The CDR3 has 14 residues. Germline V lookup: CDR1 DFQATT, CDR2 SNEGSKA (reference sequence). The CDR3 region is CSARDRPRTGKAFF. The CDR3, as DNA: TGCAGTGCTAGAGACCGTCCCCGGACAGGGAAGGCTTTCTTT.